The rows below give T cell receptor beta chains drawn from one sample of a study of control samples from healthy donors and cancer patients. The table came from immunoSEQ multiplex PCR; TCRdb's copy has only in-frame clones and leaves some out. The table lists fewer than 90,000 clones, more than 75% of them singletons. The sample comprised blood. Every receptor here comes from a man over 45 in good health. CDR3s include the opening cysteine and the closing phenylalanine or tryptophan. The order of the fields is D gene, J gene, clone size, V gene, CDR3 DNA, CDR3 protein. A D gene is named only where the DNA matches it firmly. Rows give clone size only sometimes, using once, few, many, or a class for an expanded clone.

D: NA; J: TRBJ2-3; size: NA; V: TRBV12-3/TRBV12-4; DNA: TGTGCCAGCAGTTTAGCAGCGAATACGCAGTATTTT; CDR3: CASSLAANTQYF
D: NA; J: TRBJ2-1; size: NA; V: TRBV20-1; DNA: TGCAGTGTGGAAGGGTATGAGCAGTTCTTC; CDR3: CSVEGYEQFF
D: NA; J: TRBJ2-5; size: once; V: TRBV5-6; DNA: TGTGCCAGCAGCTTGGTTGGTTCCGCGGAGACCCAGTACTTC; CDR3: CASSLVGSAETQYF
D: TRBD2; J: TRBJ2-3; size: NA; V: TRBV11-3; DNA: TGTGCCAGCAGCTTCTTGGGGGAGGGCCGGGGCACAGATACGCAGTATTTT; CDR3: CASSFLGEGRGTDTQYF
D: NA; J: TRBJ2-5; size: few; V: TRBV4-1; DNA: TGCGCCAGCAGCCCCAGTCACGGAAGGGGCAGTGGAGAGACCCAGTACTTC; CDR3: CASSPSHGRGSGETQYF
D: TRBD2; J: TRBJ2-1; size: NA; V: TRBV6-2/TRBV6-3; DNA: TGTGCCAGCAGTTACCCGACTAGCGGGAGGTCAGGACGCGGTGAGCAGTTCTTC; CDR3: CASSYPTSGRSGRGEQFF
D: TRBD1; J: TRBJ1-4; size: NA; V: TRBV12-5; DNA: TGTGCTAGTGGTTTGGTAAACAGGGGAGGTGTGAAACTGTTTTTT; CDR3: CASGLVNRGGVKLFF
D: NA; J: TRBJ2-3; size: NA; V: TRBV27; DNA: TGTGCCAGCAGTATAAGGAGAGGAACAGATACGCAGTATTTT; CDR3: CASSIRRGTDTQYF
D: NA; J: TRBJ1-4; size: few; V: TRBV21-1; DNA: TGTGCCAGCAGCCCCGTTACTAATGAAAAACTGTTTTTT; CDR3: CASSPVTNEKLFF
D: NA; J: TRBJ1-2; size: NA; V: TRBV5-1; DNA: TGCGCCAGCAGCACTCAGGGGCCTAACTATGGCTACACCTTC; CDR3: CASSTQGPNYGYTF
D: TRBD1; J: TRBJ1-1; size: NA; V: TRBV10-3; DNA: TGTGCCATCAGGGGGACAGCTGAAGCTTTCTTT; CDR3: CAIRGTAEAFF
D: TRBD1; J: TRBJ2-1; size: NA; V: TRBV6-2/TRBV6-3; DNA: TGTGCCAGCAGTTATCGCGAATGGGACAGGAAGGCCTACAATGAGCAGTTCTTC; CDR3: CASSYREWDRKAYNEQFF
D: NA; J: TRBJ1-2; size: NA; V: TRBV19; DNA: TGTGCCAGTAGGGGGACGGGCCTTAACTATGGCTACACCTTC; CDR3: CASRGTGLNYGYTF
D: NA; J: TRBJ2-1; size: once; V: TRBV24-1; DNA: TGTGCCACCAGCTTCTACAATGAGCAGTTCTTC; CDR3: CATSFYNEQFF
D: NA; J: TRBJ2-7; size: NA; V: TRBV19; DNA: TGTGCCACTGCCTATGCGGGCCTCTCCTACGAGCAGTACTTC; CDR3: CATAYAGLSYEQYF
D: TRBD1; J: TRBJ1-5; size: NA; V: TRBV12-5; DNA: TGTGCTAGTGGTTTTGCCGGGACAGGGGCCGTCGCGCTCAATCAGCCCCAGCATTTT; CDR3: CASGFAGTGAVALNQPQHF
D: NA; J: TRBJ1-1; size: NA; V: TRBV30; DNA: TGTGCCTGGAGTGTGATGGAAAACACTGAAGCTTTCTTT; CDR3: CAWSVMENTEAFF
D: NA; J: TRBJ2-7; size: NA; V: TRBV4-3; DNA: TGCGCCAGCAGCCAAGATCCAACTAGCTACGAGCAGTACTTC; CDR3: CASSQDPTSYEQYF
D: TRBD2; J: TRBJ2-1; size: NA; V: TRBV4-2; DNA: TGTGCCAGCAGCCAAGCCGTTAATAGCGGGGGGAATAATGAGCAGTTCTTC; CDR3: CASSQAVNSGGNNEQFF
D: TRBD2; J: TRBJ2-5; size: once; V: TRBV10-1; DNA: TGCGCCAGCAGTGAGAATAGCGGGGGCCTCTCACAAGAGACCCAGTACTTC; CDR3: CASSENSGGLSQETQYF
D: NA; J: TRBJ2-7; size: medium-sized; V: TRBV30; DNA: TGTGCCTGGAGTGTAGGCGTAAGCTCCTACGAGCAGTACTTC; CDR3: CAWSVGVSSYEQYF
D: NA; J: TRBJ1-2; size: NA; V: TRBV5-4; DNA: TGTGCCAGCAGCTGGGGATCCGGGACGGATTATGGCTACACCTTC; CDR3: CASSWGSGTDYGYTF
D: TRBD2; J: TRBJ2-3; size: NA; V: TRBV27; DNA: TGTGCCAGCAGTTTAGTACTAGCGGGAGGGACAGATACGCAGTATTTT; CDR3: CASSLVLAGGTDTQYF
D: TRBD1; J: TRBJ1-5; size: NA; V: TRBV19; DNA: TGTGCCAGTAGCTTACAGGGGGTCGTGAATCAGCCCCAGCATTTT; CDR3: CASSLQGVVNQPQHF
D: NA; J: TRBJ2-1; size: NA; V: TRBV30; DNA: TGTGCCTGGAGTGTACGAGTCTCGGGTGAGCAGTTCTTC; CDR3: CAWSVRVSGEQFF
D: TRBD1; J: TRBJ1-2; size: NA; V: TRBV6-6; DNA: TGTGCCAGCAGTAGGGACAGGGGGTACTATGGCTACACCTTC; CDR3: CASSRDRGYYGYTF
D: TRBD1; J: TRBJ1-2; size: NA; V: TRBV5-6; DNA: TGTGCCAGCAGCCGGGACAGGGGGAACTATGGCTACACCTTC; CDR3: CASSRDRGNYGYTF
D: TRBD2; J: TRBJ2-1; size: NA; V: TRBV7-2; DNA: TGTGCCAGCAGCTTAGTAGCGGGGCCCTACAATGAGCAGTTCTTC; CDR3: CASSLVAGPYNEQFF
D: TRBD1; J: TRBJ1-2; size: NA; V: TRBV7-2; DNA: TGTGCCAGCAGCTTAGACCCGGGACAGGGGTTTCTAGCTAACTATGGCTACACCTTC; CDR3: CASSLDPGQGFLANYGYTF
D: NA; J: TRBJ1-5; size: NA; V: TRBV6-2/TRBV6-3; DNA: TGTGCCAGCAGTTACTCGCAGCTAAATCAGCCCCAGCATTTT; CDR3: CASSYSQLNQPQHF
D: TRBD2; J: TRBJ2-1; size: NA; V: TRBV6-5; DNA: TGTGCCAGCAGTTACGGTCTAGCGGGAGACAATGAGCAGTTCTTC; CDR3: CASSYGLAGDNEQFF
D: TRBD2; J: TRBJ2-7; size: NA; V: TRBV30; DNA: TGTGCCTGGAGTAGGTTAGCGGGAACCTCCTACGAGCAGTACTTC; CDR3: CAWSRLAGTSYEQYF
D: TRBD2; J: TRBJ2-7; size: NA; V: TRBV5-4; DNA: TGTGCCAGCAGCTTGGGACTAGCGGGAGGGTTCGGCGCCTACGAGCAGTACTTC; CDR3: CASSLGLAGGFGAYEQYF
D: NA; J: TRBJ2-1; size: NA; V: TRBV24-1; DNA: TGTGCCACCAGTGCGGACGGGGGCCCGGAGCAGTTCTTC; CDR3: CATSADGGPEQFF
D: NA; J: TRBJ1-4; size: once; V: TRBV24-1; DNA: TGTGCCACCAGTGATTTAGAGGAGGAGAAACTGTTTTTT; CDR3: CATSDLEEEKLFF
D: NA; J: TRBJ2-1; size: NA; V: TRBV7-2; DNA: TGTGCCAGCAGCTTGCAGGGGTTACTCTACAATGAGCAGTTCTTC; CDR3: CASSLQGLLYNEQFF
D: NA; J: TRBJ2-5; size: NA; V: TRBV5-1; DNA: TGCGCCAGCAGCTCCTGGCTGGGCGGGGAGACCCAGTACTTC; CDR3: CASSSWLGGETQYF
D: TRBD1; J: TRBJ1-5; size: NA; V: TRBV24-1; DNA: TGTGCCACCAGTACCGGACAGGGAGTAGGTCAGCCCCAGCATTTT; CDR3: CATSTGQGVGQPQHF